These 19 T cell receptor beta chains share one sample of origin, sequenced in a study of cytomegalovirus exposure and HLA in healthy donors. The PCR made use of 60 Vbeta and 13 Jbeta primers. Only in-frame clones appear in the TCRdb table, and some are missing; sequencing was by immunoSEQ multiplex PCR. The sample consists of over 150,000 clones, approximately 80% of them appearing once. Sequencing was carried out using PBMCs. These receptors came from a male donor in good health and CMV-seropositive.

The V gene is TRBV19, the J gene TRBJ1-1; D remains ambiguous. V was pared by 2 bases and J by 0 bases, with 4 bases between. Germline CDR1 reads LNHDA; CDR2 reads SQIVND (reference sequence). CDR3 length equals 13 residues. The CDR3 spells CASSISVNTEAFF. The CDR3 DNA sequence: TGTGCCAGTAGTATATCAGTGAACACTGAAGCTTTCTTT.

V and J are TRBV4-1 and TRBJ2-1; 7 positions match TRBD1. The CDR3 has 13 residues. CDR1 is MGHRA, CDR2 YSYEKL, per germline. V was pared by 3 bases and J by 5 bases, with 1 base of the junction left unmatched. In nucleotides, the CDR3 is TGCGCCAGCAGCCAGACAGGGAACAATGAGCAGTTCTTC. Translated, it gives CASSQTGNNEQFF.

The chain recombines TRBV7-3 with TRBJ1-1; D not certain. Trimming cost V 0 bases and J 1 base, with 6 bases left between them. Germline CDR1 SGHTA, CDR2 FQGTGA. The CDR3 has 14 residues. CDR3 nucleotides: TGTGCCAGCAGCTTAACTCCCAGGAACACTGAAGCTTTCTTT. It is translated as CASSLTPRNTEAFF.

The CDR3: CASSAEMGSTEAFF. The CDR3 DNA reads as TGTGCCAGCAGTGCCGAGATGGGGAGCACTGAAGCTTTCTTT. The rearrangement uses TRBV2 and TRBJ1-1; D call uncertain. V shed 4 bases and J shed 4 bases, with 13 bases lying between them. Germline lookup yields CDR1 SNHLY and CDR2 FYNNEI. The CDR3 has 14 amino acids.

The V call is TRBV29-1, the J call TRBJ1-1; TRBD1 agrees at 7 bases. CDR3 length: 13 residues. V was pared by 7 bases and J by 1 base, with 6 bases of the junction left unmatched. Germline V gene sequence: CDR1 SQVTM, CDR2 ANQGSEA. The CDR3 DNA reads TGCAGCGCAAGGGCAGGGGGGAACACTGAAGCTTTCTTT. The encoded protein is CSARAGGNTEAFF. The complete variable domain, with remaining parts taken from reference TRBV29-1 and TRBJ1-1, reads SAVISQKPSRDICQRGTSLTIQCQVDSQVTMMFWYRQQPGQSLTLIATANQGSEATYESGFVIDKFPISRPNLTFSTLTVSNMSPEDSSIYLCSARAGGNTEAFFGQGTRLTVV.

This chain connects TRBV19 to TRBJ2-7, with D perhaps matching TRBD2 (6 bases). CDR3 length equals 15 residues. Germline V gives CDR1 LNHDA, CDR2 SQIVND (reference sequence). Between the trimmed V and J ends, which lost 1 base and 3 bases, there was a span of 13 bases. CDR3 nucleotide sequence: TGTGCCAGTAGTATAGGAGCGGCCGGGGGCTACGAGCAGTACTTC. It yields the protein CASSIGAAGGYEQYF.

The chain uses TRBV2 and TRBJ1-2; tentative D call: TRBD1 (5 bases). The CDR3 totals 13 residues. The germline CDR1 and CDR2 sequences are SNHLY and FYNNEI. The V end lost 8 bases, the J end lost 7 bases, and 17 bases lay between the germline ends. CDR3 sequence: CASGARLNGGYTF. As DNA, the CDR3 is TGTGCCAGCGGGGCCCGACTGAACGGTGGCTACACCTTC. The complete variable domain, with remaining parts taken from reference TRBV2 and TRBJ1-2, reads EPEVTQTPSHQVTQMGQEVILRCVPISNHLYFYWYRQILGQKVEFLVSFYNNEISEKSEIFDDQFSVERPDGSNFTLKIRSTKLEDSAMYFCASGARLNGGYTFGSGTRLTVV.

The chain couples TRBV10-3 to TRBJ1-4; 7 nucleotides match TRBD1. This CDR3 spans 15 amino acids. V lost 3 bases and J lost 0; bases outside the gene matches: 1. From germline, CDR1 is ENHRY and CDR2 SYGVKD. The CDR3 reads CAISEQGPTNEKLFF. Here the CDR3 DNA reads TGTGCCATCAGTGAACAGGGGCCAACTAATGAAAAACTGTTTTTT.

This sequence joins TRBV2 and TRBJ1-5; the match to TRBD1 covers 7 bases. V lost 7 bases and J lost 4; bases outside the gene matches: 4. Germline V gene data show CDR1 as SNHLY and CDR2 as FYNNEI. The CDR3 is 13 residues long. This CDR3 is CASTQTGNQPQHF. The DNA for the CDR3 is TGTGCCAGCACGCAGACAGGGAATCAGCCCCAGCATTTT.

This chain joins TRBV5-6 and TRBJ2-3, with 12 positions matching TRBD2. The J segment lost 2 bases and the V segment lost 2 bases, leaving 9 bases of the junction unmatched. The CDR3 has 18 amino acids. Germline CDR1 is SGHDT and CDR2 is YYEEEE. As DNA, the CDR3 is TGTGCCAGCAGCTTTCTATCTAGCGGGGGGGGACCCACAGATACGCAGTATTTT. This sequence encodes CASSFLSSGGGPTDTQYF.

This clone has more than one count but fewer than ten. The V and J genes are TRBV6-1 and TRBJ2-1, with D unclear. The V gene's germline CDR1 is MNHNS and CDR2 SASEGT. The V end lost 0 bases, the J end lost 10 bases, and 7 bases lay between the germline ends. The CDR3 covers 12 residues. The CDR3 DNA follows: TGTGCCAGCAGTGAAGCCCTAGTGGAGCAGTTCTTC. Amino acid sequence: CASSEALVEQFF.

This clone has only a few counts. The chain recombines TRBV5-1 with TRBJ1-4, with unresolved D. CDR1 is SGHRS and CDR2 is YFSETQ in the germline V gene. The V and J ends lost 4 bases and 7 bases respectively, with 14 bases between them. The CDR3 totals 14 residues. CDR3 sequence: CASSASRQAEKLFF. The CDR3 DNA sequence: TGCGCCAGCAGCGCAAGCCGGCAGGCTGAAAAACTGTTTTTT. Drawing the rest from reference TRBV5-1 and TRBJ1-4, the complete variable domain is KAGVTQTPRYLIKTRGQQVTLSCSPISGHRSVSWYQQTPGQGLQFLFEYFSETQRNKGNFPGRFSGRQFSNSRSEMNVSTLELGDSALYLCASSASRQAEKLFFGSGTQLSVL.

The V and J genes are TRBV7-9 and TRBJ2-5; 8 nucleotides agree with TRBD1. The DNA end is a closer match to TRBJ2-7, so the J assignment may be wrong. The CDR3 has 17 residues. Looked up from germline, CDR1 is SEHNR and CDR2 is FQNEAQ (reference sequence). The chain's CDR3 is CASSLARDRGKRYEQYF. Here the CDR3 DNA reads TGTGCCAGCAGCTTAGCCCGAGACAGGGGAAAGCGGTACGAGCAGTACTTC.

In its sample, this clone was seen a few times. The rearrangement uses TRBV2 and TRBJ1-2; a weak D match, TRBD1 (6 bases). This CDR3 is built from 12 residues. The germline V and J ends were trimmed by 8 bases and 8 bases, with 15 bases remaining between them. CDR1 and CDR2 (germline): SNHLY, FYNNEI. The CDR3 sequence is CASRRTVSGYTF. The CDR3 DNA reads TGTGCCAGCCGGCGGACAGTATCAGGCTACACCTTC.

The rearrangement joins TRBV18 to TRBJ1-2; 8 bases agree with TRBD1. V lost 3 bases to trimming and J lost 10 bases; unmatched junction nucleotides: 4. Germline lookup yields CDR1 KGHSH and CDR2 LQKENI. The CDR3 runs to 12 residues. CDR3 sequence (DNA): TGTGCCAGCTCACCCGACAGGGGCCTCTACACCTTC. This translates into CASSPDRGLYTF. Full variable domain (rest looked up from reference TRBV18 and TRBJ1-2): NAGVMQNPRHLVRRRGQEARLRCSPMKGHSHVYWYRQLPEEGLKFMVYLQKENIIDESGMPKERFSAEFPKEGPSILRIQQVVRGDSAAYFCASSPDRGLYTFGSGTRLTVV.

V is TRBV28 and J is TRBJ1-5; 7 bases align to TRBD1. Germline-derived CDR1 and CDR2 are MDHEN and SYDVKM. This CDR3 is 17 amino acids long. Germline trimming cut 2 bases from V and 5 bases from J; bases unmatched to any gene: 12. Here the CDR3 reads CASSLGWNRGLDQPQHF. The CDR3, as DNA: TGTGCCAGCAGTTTAGGATGGAACAGGGGCCTGGATCAGCCCCAGCATTTT. Supplemented by reference TRBV28 and TRBJ1-5, the full variable domain reads DVKVTQSSRYLVKRTGEKVFLECVQDMDHENMFWYRQDPGLGLRLIYFSYDVKMKEKGDIPEGYSVSREKKERFSLILESASTNQTSMYLCASSLGWNRGLDQPQHFGDGTRLSIL.

V usage is TRBV27 and J usage is TRBJ2-1, with 9 bases identical to TRBD1. V was clipped by 0 bases and J by 8 bases; unmatched bases: 5. The CDR3 extends over 15 amino acids. The germline CDR1 and CDR2 sequences are MNHEY and SMNVEV (reference sequence). The CDR3 protein is CASSLSNRQGDEQFF. Written as DNA, the CDR3 is TGTGCCAGCAGTTTATCAAACCGACAGGGGGATGAGCAGTTCTTC.

This clone was seen a few times. The chain joins TRBV27 to TRBJ1-6; 9 positions agree with TRBD1. The germline CDR1 and CDR2 sequences are MNHEY and SMNVEV (reference sequence). The CDR3 sequence is 17 residues long. Trimming at V came to 5 bases and at J to 6 bases, leaving 11 bases not matched to a gene. CDR3 loop: CASSSPLRQGGNSPLHF. CDR3 DNA: TGTGCCAGCAGTAGCCCCCTTCGACAGGGGGGTAATTCACCCCTCCACTTT.

The DNA of the CDR3 is TGCGCCAGCAGCCAGGTTGCTAGCGGGGGGATCTACGAGCAGTACTTC. Translating gives CASSQVASGGIYEQYF. This chain links TRBV4-1 with TRBJ2-7; 11 bases map to TRBD2. Germline values: CDR1 MGHRA, CDR2 YSYEKL. V lost 3 bases to trimming and J lost 3 bases; unmatched junction nucleotides: 7. The CDR3 consists of 16 residues.